One T cell receptor beta chain is described in this entry. Its antigen is unidentified. This entry belongs to a study of cytomegalovirus exposure and HLA in healthy donors. Study outcomes and limitations: A later examination showed that TCR association rates differed by HLA locus, with DRB1 most and HLA-C fewest.

It was healthy bone marrow donors who served as donors. PCR amplification relied on 60 Vbeta primers (plus 13 Jbeta primers). Clones were sequenced by immunoSEQ multiplex PCR, and TCRdb holds only the in-frame ones, with some missing. This table holds over 250,000 clones, roughly 88% found once. Sequencing was carried out using PBMCs. The sequence came from a man aged 40-55 years in good health and CMV-seropositive.

The CDR3 sequence is CASRGDTSNEKLFF. CDR3 DNA: TGTGCCAGCAGAGGGGACACTTCTAATGAAAAACTGTTTTTT. This sequence joins TRBV5-8 and TRBJ1-4; D perhaps matches TRBD1 (6 bases). Germline CDR1 SGHTS, CDR2 YDEGEE. Trimming cost V 5 bases and J 3 bases, with 11 bases left between them. The CDR3 extends over 14 amino acids.